These T cell receptor beta chains were read from a single sample in a study of glioma-infiltrating T cells. TCRdb reprocessed the multiplex PCR reads with MiXCR, giving one entry per CDR3 protein. Found here are 100,000 to 150,000 distinct CDR3 sequences, approximately 24% of them singletons; the top ten hold roughly a quarter. The sequenced sample consisted of glioma tissue, nonneoplastic brain tissue, or PBMCs (not recorded which). The receptors come from a human donor with low-grade glioma or glioblastoma, undergoing nonglioma brain surgery, or in good health (not recorded which). CDR3s include the opening cysteine and the closing phenylalanine or tryptophan. D genes are given only for firm matches. Rows may omit the clone size; those that give it use once, few, many or a size class.

D: TRBD2
size: .
V: TRBV3-1
J: TRBJ2-5
DNA: TGTGCCAGCAGATGGACTAGCGGGGGGGCCGTCGAGACCCAGTACTTC
CDR3: CASRWTSGGAVETQYF

D: TRBD2
size: few
V: TRBV7-2
J: TRBJ2-2
DNA: TGTGCCAGCAGCGCCGGGGGGACTAGCTATCCCGGGGAGCTGTTTTTT
CDR3: CASSAGGTSYPGELFF

D: .
size: many
V: TRBV20-1
J: TRBJ1-2
DNA: TGCAGTGCTAGAGGTTCCCATGGCTACACCTTC
CDR3: CSARGSHGYTF

D: TRBD1
size: few
V: TRBV28
J: TRBJ2-3
DNA: TGTGCCAGCAGTTTTTTTTACAGGGGGCTCGCAGATACGCAGTATTTT
CDR3: CASSFFYRGLADTQYF

D: .
size: many
V: TRBV20-1
J: TRBJ2-3
DNA: TGCAGTGCTACCCCCCCGGGACGGAGCACAGATACGCAGTATTTT
CDR3: CSATPPGRSTDTQYF

D: TRBD1
size: many
V: TRBV6-1
J: TRBJ1-2
DNA: TGTGCCAGCGGACAGGGGGTATACTCCTACACCTTC
CDR3: CASGQGVYSYTF

D: .
size: few
V: TRBV5-4
J: TRBJ1-5
DNA: TGTGCCAGCAGCTTGGACGCCTCAGATCAGCCCCAGCATTTT
CDR3: CASSLDASDQPQHF

D: TRBD1
size: .
V: TRBV28
J: TRBJ2-3
DNA: TGTGCCAGCCTGACCCCAGGGGGATCTAGCACAGATACGCAGTATTTT
CDR3: CASLTPGGSSTDTQYF

D: TRBD1
size: .
V: TRBV7-2
J: TRBJ1-2
DNA: TGTGCCAGCAGCTTAGGGGGTCCAGGGGGTGGCTATGGCTACGCCTTC
CDR3: CASSLGGPGGGYGYAF

D: .
size: many
V: TRBV4-1
J: TRBJ1-1
DNA: TGCGCCAGCAGCCAACGAGGGGGAATGGGGGCTGAAGCTTTCTTT
CDR3: CASSQRGGMGAEAFF

D: .
size: few
V: TRBV25-1
J: TRBJ1-6
DNA: TGTGCCAGCAGTGAATTTGACCCTAGGTCCTATAATTCACCCCTCCACTTT
CDR3: CASSEFDPRSYNSPLHF

D: .
size: many
V: TRBV7-2
J: TRBJ2-1
DNA: TGTGCCAGCAGCACCCGGGACTCCTCCTACAATGAGCAGTTCTTC
CDR3: CASSTRDSSYNEQFF

D: .
size: few
V: TRBV27
J: TRBJ1-4
DNA: TGTGTCAGCACGTACAGGGCCGGATTCAGTGAAAAACTGTTTTTT
CDR3: CVSTYRAGFSEKLFF

D: .
size: many
V: TRBV29-1
J: TRBJ1-1
DNA: TGCAGCGTTCTTCAGAACACTGAAGCTTTCTTT
CDR3: CSVLQNTEAFF

D: .
size: .
V: TRBV12-3/TRBV12-4
J: TRBJ2-4
DNA: TGTGCCAGCAGAGATCACGGGCCCATTCAGTACTTC
CDR3: CASRDHGPIQYF

D: .
size: .
V: TRBV5-1
J: TRBJ2-1
DNA: TGCGCCAGCAGCTCGCCCCCGGGCCCAGAGCATTCCTACAATGAGCAGTTCTTC
CDR3: CASSSPPGPEHSYNEQFF

D: .
size: .
V: TRBV11-2
J: TRBJ1-6
DNA: TGTGCCAGCAGCTTCCCCGGCTCGCTATCACCCCTCCACTTT
CDR3: CASSFPGSLSPLHF

D: .
size: many
V: TRBV27
J: TRBJ2-1
DNA: TGTGCCAGCAGTACAGAAACTCAGGGGCAGCAGTTCTTC
CDR3: CASSTETQGQQFF

D: .
size: few
V: TRBV12-3/TRBV12-4
J: TRBJ1-1
DNA: TGTGCCAGCAGTTACCAGGCCCAGGCTGGGGAAGCTTTCTTT
CDR3: CASSYQAQAGEAFF

D: .
size: few
V: TRBV6-6
J: TRBJ2-2
DNA: TGTGCCAGCAGTTCACGCCTAATTGACAGACCCAACACCGGGGAGCTGTTTTTT
CDR3: CASSSRLIDRPNTGELFF

D: TRBD1
size: few
V: TRBV20-1
J: TRBJ1-5
DNA: TGCAGTGCTAGAGAAGGGACAGTGCCGAATCAGCCCCAGCATTTT
CDR3: CSAREGTVPNQPQHF

D: .
size: .
V: TRBV20-1
J: TRBJ2-5
DNA: TGCAGTGCTAGAGATATAACAGACCAAGAGACCCAGTACTTC
CDR3: CSARDITDQETQYF